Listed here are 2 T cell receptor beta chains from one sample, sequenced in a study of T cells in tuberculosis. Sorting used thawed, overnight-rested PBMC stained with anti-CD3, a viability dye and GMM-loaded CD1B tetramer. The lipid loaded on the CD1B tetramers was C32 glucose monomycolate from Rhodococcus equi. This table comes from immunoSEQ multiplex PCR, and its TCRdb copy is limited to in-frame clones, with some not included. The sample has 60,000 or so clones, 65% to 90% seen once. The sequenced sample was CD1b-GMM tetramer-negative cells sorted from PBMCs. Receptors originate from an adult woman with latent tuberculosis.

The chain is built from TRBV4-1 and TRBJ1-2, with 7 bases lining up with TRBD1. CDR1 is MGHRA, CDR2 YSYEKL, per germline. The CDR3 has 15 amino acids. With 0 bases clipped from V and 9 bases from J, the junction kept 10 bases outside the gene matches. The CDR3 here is CASSQEVTGVPSYTF. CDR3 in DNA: TGCGCCAGCAGCCAAGAGGTTACAGGGGTCCCCAGCTACACCTTC.

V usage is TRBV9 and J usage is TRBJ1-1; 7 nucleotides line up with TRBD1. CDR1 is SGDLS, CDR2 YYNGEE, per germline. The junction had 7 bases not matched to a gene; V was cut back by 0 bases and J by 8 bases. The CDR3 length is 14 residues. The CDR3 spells CASSVVRGGGEAFF. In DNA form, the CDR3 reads TGTGCCAGCAGCGTAGTTCGAGGGGGCGGAGAAGCTTTCTTT.